The table lists the clone carrying this T cell receptor beta chain with many counts. This sample was included in a study of T-cell reconstitution after alpha-beta-depleted transplantation in children. TCRbeta library construction was performed incorporating unique molecular identifiers. TCRdb analysed the PCR reads with MiXCR anew, one entry per CDR3 protein. The top ten clones hold 3% to 4% of a sample with some 390,000 distinct CDR3 sequences, around 21% of them seen once. The CDR3 contains 13 residues. The germline V gene has CDR1 MNHEY and CDR2 SMNVEV (reference sequence). V lost 5 bases, J lost 6 bases, and 14 bases lay in between.

The chain has TRBV27 and TRBJ2-7, with a tentative D call TRBD1 (7 bases). This TCR was recovered from a human donor who donated a stem cell graft to a child with acute myeloid leukemia. This sample comprised PBMCs from the stem cell graft donor, obtained from the stem cell graft. The CDR3 DNA follows: TGTGCCAGCAGTCAGGGGGGTGCGAGCGAGCAGTACTTC. Protein product: CASSQGGASEQYF.